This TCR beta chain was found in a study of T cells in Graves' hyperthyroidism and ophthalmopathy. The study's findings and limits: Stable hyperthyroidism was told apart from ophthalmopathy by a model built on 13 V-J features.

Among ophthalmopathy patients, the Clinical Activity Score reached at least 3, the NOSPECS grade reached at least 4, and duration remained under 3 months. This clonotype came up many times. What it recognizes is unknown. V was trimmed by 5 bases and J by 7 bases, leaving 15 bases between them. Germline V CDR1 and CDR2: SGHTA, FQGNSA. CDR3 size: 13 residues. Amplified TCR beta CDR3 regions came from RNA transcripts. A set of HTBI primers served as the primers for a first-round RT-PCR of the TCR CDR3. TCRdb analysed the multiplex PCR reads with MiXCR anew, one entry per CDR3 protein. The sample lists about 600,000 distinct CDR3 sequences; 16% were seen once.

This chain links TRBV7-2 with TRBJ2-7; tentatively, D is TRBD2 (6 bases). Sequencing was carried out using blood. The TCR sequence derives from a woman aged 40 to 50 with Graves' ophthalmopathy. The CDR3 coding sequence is TGTGCCAGCAGCCTCGGTGTGGGGAGGGAGCAGTACTTC. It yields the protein CASSLGVGREQYF.